This T cell receptor (beta chain) came from a study of human thymus T cells (TCRdb year 2020). For the study in its entirety: The study used eight infant thymus samples plus four related peripheral blood samples to characterize TCR alpha and beta repertoires. Donor ages ranged from about 6 to 250 days, and the cohort comprised more than 5 male and two female infants. The research as a whole found: On average, thymus samples yielded around 850,000 unique TCRB clonotypes, whereas blood samples yielded 70,000 to 100,000. Both the thymic and the peripheral blood repertoires appeared to show biased V and J gene segment usage.

Immunologically healthy infants undergoing open corrective cardiac surgery for congenital heart defects in Finland were used as donors. During surgery, a small roughly 0.45-1 mL aliquot of peripheral blood was collected from four of the eight donors. For the blood samples, genomic DNA was extracted from all available leukocytes instead of from a set number of cells. ACK lysis buffer was used to remove erythrocytes from the blood, and the remaining leukocytes were kept as pellets at -70 degrees C. A QIAsymphony instrument was used to extract genomic DNA from the frozen cell pellets. As concerns this clone: The antigen this receptor binds is unknown. It has no much larger one-base neighbor in the sample; base qualities were not kept.

From the germline V gene, CDR1 is SGHAT and CDR2 is FQNNGV. The CDR3 runs 14 residues from the cysteine to the phenylalanine. Just the 42-base CDR3 DNA is kept, in frame starting at base 1. At the junction V is shortened by 3 bases and J by 2 bases; bases outside the gene matches: 1. Using the immunoSEQ multiplex PCR assay, the TCRB and TCRAD loci were amplified from a standardized quantity of quality-controlled genomic DNA. The V(D)J region was spanned by amplicons of a length sufficient to cover the CDR3 and to identify V and J genes. Through the commercial immunoSEQ service, the amplicons were sequenced on an Illumina platform. Turning to the authors' computational methods: Primer bias and sequencing errors were corrected using previously described methods, and TCRAD and TCRB definitions followed the IMGT database. Analysis of the repertoires was done with immunoSEQ Analyzer 3.0 and VDJTools and included basic statistics, V/J segment usage, diversity estimates, rarefaction and pairwise overlap. Diversity was estimated with Chao1, ChaoE, Efron-Thisted, Shannon and inverse Simpson indices, and also on datasets down-sampled to the smallest sample. Repertoire overlap used strict matching of CDR3 nucleotide sequence, V gene and J gene, with Jaccard-based multidimensional scaling clustering. Entries here come from immuneACCESS through TCRdb and include only in-frame sequences with V and J called. Some clones fail to appear in such tables; in the studies checked, an unresolved V gene covers under half of the shortfall, and the cause of the remainder is unknown. The V and J calls and clone size come from that table; D and trimming were worked out from the DNA. For this sample there are 40,000 to 55,000 clones; approximately 93% appear just once. The ten largest clones take up about 0.12% of the sample.

Sequenced sample: blood. This TCR was recovered from a boy in the first two years of life with a congenital heart defect but otherwise immunologically healthy. The rearrangement combines TRBV11-2 with TRBJ2-7; a stretch of 10 junction bases matches TRBD2. The DNA sequence is as follows: TGTGCCAGCAGCTTTAGCGGGGGGCCCTACGAGCAGTACTTC. It specifies CASSFSGGPYEQYF.